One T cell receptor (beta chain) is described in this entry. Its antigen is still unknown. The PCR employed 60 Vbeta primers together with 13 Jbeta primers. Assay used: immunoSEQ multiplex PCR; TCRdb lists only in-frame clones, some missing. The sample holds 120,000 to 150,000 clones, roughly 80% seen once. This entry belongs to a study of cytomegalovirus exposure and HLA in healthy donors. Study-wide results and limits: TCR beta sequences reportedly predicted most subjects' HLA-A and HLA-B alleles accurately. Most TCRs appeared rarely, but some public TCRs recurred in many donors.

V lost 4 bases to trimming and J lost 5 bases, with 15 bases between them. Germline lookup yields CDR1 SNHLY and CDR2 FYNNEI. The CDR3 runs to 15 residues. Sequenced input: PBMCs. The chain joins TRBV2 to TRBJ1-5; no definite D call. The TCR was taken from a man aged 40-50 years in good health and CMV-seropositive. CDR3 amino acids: CASSATAGNYQPQHF. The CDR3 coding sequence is TGTGCCAGCAGTGCGACGGCGGGGAATTATCAGCCCCAGCATTTT.